A single sample is the source of the 18 T cell receptor beta chains below, sequenced in a study of T cell repertoires in cytomegalovirus infection. Using its own MiXCR run on the reads, TCRdb lists one record per CDR3 protein. This table holds 170,000 or so distinct CDR3 sequences, approximately 15% found once. Specimen: PBMCs. The source is a human donor in good health (CMV status not recorded). Some clones in this sample may be carry-over from other donors' samples.

This clonotype came up a few times. This chain connects TRBV29-1 to TRBJ2-7; possible D gene TRBD1, 6 bases. V shed 5 bases and J shed 2 bases, with 10 bases lying between them. CDR3 length: 12 amino acids. Germline-derived CDR1 and CDR2 are SQVTM and ANQGSEA. CDR3 in DNA: TGCAGCGTTACAACAGGGCCCTACGAGCAGTACTTC. This sequence encodes CSVTTGPYEQYF.

This clonotype was detected ten times or more. The chain is built from TRBV7-2 and TRBJ1-3; D remains ambiguous. This CDR3 contains 15 residues. Germline CDR1 reads SGHTA; CDR2 reads FQGNSA. V was shortened by 5 bases and J by 1 base, with 12 bases between the two germline ends. This CDR3 is CASSRNFGSGNTIYF. The DNA of the CDR3 is TGTGCCAGCAGCAGGAATTTTGGGTCTGGAAACACCATATATTTT.

This sequence joins TRBV7-3 and TRBJ2-2, with a tentative D call TRBD1 (6 bases). V was pared by 1 base and J by 1 base, with 13 bases between. There are 17 residues in the CDR3. Germline values: CDR1 SGHTA, CDR2 FQGTGA. CDR3 amino acids: CASSLKGQGGNTGELFF. The CDR3 DNA follows: TGTGCCAGCAGCTTAAAGGGACAAGGGGGGAACACCGGGGAGCTGTTTTTT.

This rearrangement joins TRBV20-1 to TRBJ2-1; the D gene could be TRBD1 or TRBD2 (5 bases each). There are 15 residues in the CDR3. Trimming removed 1 base at V and 8 bases at J, with 18 bases between. Germline lookup yields CDR1 DFQATT and CDR2 SNEGSKA (reference sequence). CDR3 in amino acids: CSARVRGGLGDEQFF. The CDR3 DNA reads TGCAGTGCTAGAGTCCGTGGGGGATTAGGGGATGAGCAGTTCTTC.

This chain connects TRBV7-2 to TRBJ2-5, with D perhaps TRBD1 (6 bases). In germline, CDR1 is SGHTA, CDR2 FQGNSA. V lost 0 bases and J lost 10, with 15 bases in between. The CDR3 length is 14 residues. CDR3 in amino acids: CASSLAQLPGHQYF. In DNA, the CDR3 is TGTGCCAGCAGCTTAGCACAACTCCCGGGACACCAGTACTTC.

This clonotype occurred many times. This chain links TRBV4-1 with TRBJ1-2; TRBD1 agrees at 9 bases. The V gene's germline CDR1 is MGHRA and CDR2 YSYEKL. V dropped 4 bases and J dropped 5; count of bases not matched to a gene: 8. CDR3 length: 15 amino acids. CDR3 loop: CASSPTRTGVYGYTF. In DNA form, the CDR3 reads TGCGCCAGCAGCCCAACCCGGACAGGGGTTTATGGCTACACCTTC.

As concerns this clonotype: A much larger clone sits a single nucleotide away, making a read error possible. The chain couples TRBV6-1 to TRBJ1-2; the match to TRBD1 covers 7 bases. CDR1 is MNHNS, CDR2 SASEGT, per germline. The CDR3 has 15 amino acids. This CDR3 reads CASSPTGVLNYDYTF. The CDR3 nucleotides are TGTGCCAGCAGCCCTACAGGGGTCCTCAACTATGACTACACCTTC.

This clonotype has a count of ten or more. V usage is TRBV18 and J usage is TRBJ1-2; D unresolved. The CDR3 spans 16 residues. Germline assignment: CDR1 KGHSH and CDR2 LQKENI. V lost 1 base to trimming and J lost 4 bases, with 16 bases between them. The CDR3 loop is CASSPQKGPSLYGYTF. In DNA form, the CDR3 reads TGTGCCAGCTCACCACAAAAGGGCCCCTCTCTCTATGGCTACACCTTC.

In its sample, this clonotype was seen many times. The V and J genes are TRBV7-3 and TRBJ2-2, with 9 positions matching TRBD1. The CDR3 runs 15 residues. Germline V CDR1 and CDR2: SGHTA, FQGTGA. Trimming removed 4 bases from V and 5 bases from J; junction bases left unmatched: 5. As DNA, the CDR3 is TGTGCCAGCAGCTCGACAGGGGGTGGAACCGGGGAGCTGTTTTTT. This gives the protein CASSSTGGGTGELFF.

This clonotype was seen a few times. V usage is TRBV7-9 and J usage is TRBJ1-6; the match to TRBD1 covers 9 bases. V was clipped by 3 bases and J by 7 bases; unmatched bases: 1. The CDR3 covers 14 residues. In germline, CDR1 is SEHNR, CDR2 FQNEAQ (reference sequence). CDR3 coding DNA: TGTGCCAGCAGCTTCGGGACAGGGAATTCACCCCTCCACTTT. This codes for CASSFGTGNSPLHF.

This clonotype was seen many times. The chain recombines TRBV7-2 with TRBJ2-7; 7 positions match TRBD1. Trimming removed 1 base from V and 2 bases from J; junction bases left unmatched: 5. CDR1 and CDR2 (germline): SGHTA, FQGNSA. The CDR3 spans 15 residues. CDR3 bases: TGTGCCAGCAGCTTAGAGGCAGGGGGAGCCTACGAGCAGTACTTC. It specifies CASSLEAGGAYEQYF. Drawing the rest from reference TRBV7-2 and TRBJ2-7, the complete variable domain is GAGVSQSPSNKVTEKGKDVELRCDPISGHTALYWYRQSLGQGLEFLIYFQGNSAPDKSGLPSDRFSAERTGGSVSTLTIQRTQQEDSAVYLCASSLEAGGAYEQYFGPGTRLTVT.

The table lists this clonotype with many counts. The chain links TRBV7-6 to TRBJ2-5, with TRBD2 identical over 7 bases. With V trimmed by 5 bases and J by 4 bases, 7 bases remained unmatched. This CDR3 has 14 residues. Germline V gene lookup returns CDR1 SGHVS and CDR2 FNYEAQ. The CDR3 nucleotides are TGTGCCAGCAGCCTCGGGACTATCAGAGAGACCCAGTACTTC. Its protein is CASSLGTIRETQYF.

This clonotype appeared many times. V gene TRBV7-2 combines with J gene TRBJ2-7, with 7 bases that match TRBD2. This CDR3 spans 15 amino acids. V gave up 1 base and J gave up 4 bases; unmatched junction bases: 7. CDR1 and CDR2 (germline): SGHTA, FQGNSA. CDR3 nucleotide sequence: TGTGCCAGCAGCTTAGTTGGGGAGGGCCCTTACGAGCAGTACTTC. It encodes CASSLVGEGPYEQYF. The entire variable domain, with the rest obtained from reference TRBV7-2 and TRBJ2-7, is as follows: GAGVSQSPSNKVTEKGKDVELRCDPISGHTALYWYRQSLGQGLEFLIYFQGNSAPDKSGLPSDRFSAERTGGSVSTLTIQRTQQEDSAVYLCASSLVGEGPYEQYFGPGTRLTVT.

The chain employs TRBV19 and TRBJ1-1; TRBD1 might be the D (5 bases). Germline V gives CDR1 LNHDA, CDR2 SQIVND (reference sequence). V lost 7 bases, J lost 6 bases, and 15 bases lay in between. The CDR3 has 13 residues. As DNA, the CDR3 is TGTGCCAGTACCCTGGCAGGGATTTCTGAAGCTTTCTTT. This gives the protein CASTLAGISEAFF.

In this sample, this clonotype turned up a few times. The chain couples TRBV28 to TRBJ2-2; D might be TRBD1 (7 bases). CDR1 and CDR2 from the germline V gene are MDHEN and SYDVKM. Trimming left V 8 bases short and J 7 bases short, with 20 bases between. The CDR3 is 15 amino acids. CDR3 region: CASDFRTGEVGELFF. DNA for the CDR3: TGTGCCAGCGATTTTCGTACAGGGGAGGTCGGGGAGCTGTTTTTT. Together with reference TRBV28 and TRBJ2-2, the CDR3 gives the full variable domain: DVKVTQSSRYLVKRTGEKVFLECVQDMDHENMFWYRQDPGLGLRLIYFSYDVKMKEKGDIPEGYSVSREKKERFSLILESASTNQTSMYLCASDFRTGEVGELFFGEGSRLTVL.

This clonotype was seen many times. The V and J genes are TRBV7-2 and TRBJ1-2; D is unclear. The CDR3 extends over 15 amino acids. CDR1 and CDR2 from the germline V gene are SGHTA and FQGNSA. V shed 3 bases and J shed 7 bases, with 18 bases lying between them. The CDR3 DNA sequence: TGTGCCAGCAGCTTCGGAGGCCTCACTCAGTCTGGCTACACCTTC. It specifies CASSFGGLTQSGYTF.

The chain joins TRBV6-5 to TRBJ1-6, with 9 positions matching TRBD1. The CDR3 contains 18 residues. Germline V CDR1 and CDR2: MNHEY, SVGAGI. V shed 0 bases and J 9 bases; nucleotides not matched to a gene: 12. The CDR3 loop reads CASSYSTDRGSKGSPLHF. CDR3 bases: TGTGCCAGCAGTTACTCGACGGACAGGGGCTCAAAGGGTTCACCCCTCCACTTT.

The J gene is TRBJ2-7, the V gene TRBV7-3, with 9 bases aligning to TRBD1. In germline, CDR1 is SGHTA, CDR2 FQGTGA. V gave up 2 bases and J gave up 4 bases; unmatched junction bases: 9. This CDR3 is built from 16 residues. CDR3 in amino acids: CASSLGSGTGMYEQYF. In DNA form, the CDR3 reads TGTGCCAGCAGCTTAGGCTCCGGGACAGGGATGTACGAGCAGTACTTC.